This entry lists 20 T cell receptor beta chains sequenced from one sample in a study of cytotoxic CD8 clonotypes in ibrutinib-treated CLL. TCRdb keeps only in-frame clones here, not all; method: immunoSEQ multiplex PCR. The sample contains some 290,000 clones, around four fifths of which appear only once. Sequenced here: PBMCs, sampled before ibrutinib treatment. The receptor source for this set is a human donor with chronic lymphocytic leukemia.

The chain recombines TRBV2 with TRBJ1-3; no firm D call. Trimming removed 9 bases at V and 0 bases at J, with 9 bases between. The CDR3 is 13 amino acids. Germline V gene lookup returns CDR1 SNHLY and CDR2 FYNNEI. In nucleotides, the CDR3 is TGTGCCAGATCAGTCGACTCTGGAAACACCATATATTTT. Protein: CARSVDSGNTIYF.

The chain has TRBV4-2 and TRBJ1-3, with D unresolved. Trimming took off 4 bases at V and 0 bases at J, with 10 bases between the two ends. This CDR3 is built from 15 residues. Germline lookup yields CDR1 LGHNA and CDR2 YNFKEQ. CDR3: CASSPDVVSGNTIYF. The CDR3, as DNA: TGTGCCAGCAGCCCAGATGTAGTCTCTGGAAACACCATATATTTT.

This clone was counted only a few times. The chain couples TRBV30 to TRBJ2-2, with D perhaps TRBD2 (5 bases). With 5 bases removed from V and 6 bases from J, the gap between germline ends came to 16 bases. The CDR3 covers 14 residues. Germline assignment: CDR1 GTSNPN and CDR2 SVGIG (reference sequence). The CDR3 sequence is CAWCPLAVAGELFF. Here the CDR3 DNA reads TGTGCCTGGTGCCCCCTAGCAGTGGCCGGGGAGCTGTTTTTT.

V and J are TRBV5-1 and TRBJ1-4; D gene ambiguous. The CDR3 has 13 amino acids. V was clipped by 1 base and J by 6 bases, with 7 bases between them. Per germline, CDR1 SGHRS and CDR2 YFSETQ. CDR3 nucleotides: TGCGCCAGCAGCTTGAATAGTGATGAAAAACTGTTTTTT. Its translation is CASSLNSDEKLFF.

This clone has just one count. V gene TRBV4-2 combines with J gene TRBJ2-7, with 10 bases matching TRBD2. The trim removed 5 bases at V and 2 bases at J, leaving 6 bases unmatched. CDR1 is LGHNA, CDR2 YNFKEQ, per germline. The CDR3 loop spans 15 amino acids. CDR3 nucleotides: TGTGCCAGCAGCGTGACTAGCGGGTTGACCTACGAGCAGTACTTC. It is translated as CASSVTSGLTYEQYF.

The chain recombines TRBV27 with TRBJ1-5; D gene unclear. The V gene lost 2 bases and the J gene lost 1 base, with 6 bases spanning the gap. The germline V gene encodes CDR1 MNHEY and CDR2 SMNVEV (reference sequence). CDR3 length: 14 amino acids. CDR3 sequence: CASSLMGSNQPQHF. CDR3 coding DNA: TGTGCCAGCAGTTTAATGGGGAGCAATCAGCCCCAGCATTTT.

J is TRBJ2-1 and V is TRBV27, with a tentative D call TRBD2 (5 bases). Trimming removed 5 bases at V and 0 bases at J, with 17 bases between. The germline V gene encodes CDR1 MNHEY and CDR2 SMNVEV (reference sequence). The CDR3 length is 17 residues. The CDR3 loop is CASSPIGLRSSYNEQFF. Here the CDR3 DNA reads TGTGCCAGCAGTCCGATAGGACTTCGGAGCTCCTACAATGAGCAGTTCTTC.

This chain links TRBV19 with TRBJ2-3, with 7 bases matching TRBD2. Germline V lookup: CDR1 LNHDA, CDR2 SQIVND (reference sequence). The CDR3 is 16 amino acids. After removal of 4 bases from V and 7 bases from J, the junction contained 14 bases not matched to a gene. CDR3 in amino acids: CASSNWRGSNENTQYF. The CDR3, as DNA: TGTGCCAGTAGTAATTGGCGGGGGAGCAACGAAAATACGCAGTATTTT.

V is TRBV6-5 and J is TRBJ2-7, with 7 bases matching TRBD1. Losses at the gene ends were 4 bases for V and 1 base for J; bases not matched to a gene: 4. The CDR3 runs to 14 residues. Germline lookup yields CDR1 MNHEY and CDR2 SVGAGI. DNA of the CDR3: TGTGCCAGCAGTTCATACAGGGGATCCTACGAGCAGTACTTC. Protein product: CASSSYRGSYEQYF.

This rearrangement joins TRBV5-1 to TRBJ2-7; 7 bases fit TRBD1. With V trimmed by 0 bases and J by 3 bases, 3 bases remained unmatched. The CDR3 loop spans 14 amino acids. In germline, CDR1 is SGHRS, CDR2 YFSETQ. Here the CDR3 reads CASSLDPGGYEQYF. The CDR3 DNA reads as TGCGCCAGCAGCTTGGACCCAGGGGGCTACGAGCAGTACTTC.

The genes are TRBV5-1 and TRBJ2-1, with D unclear. Germline lookup yields CDR1 SGHRS and CDR2 YFSETQ. The CDR3 consists of 14 residues. V lost 0 bases to trimming and J lost 4 bases, with 8 bases between them. This chain's CDR3 is CASSLGSEYNEQFF. The CDR3 DNA reads as TGCGCCAGCAGCTTGGGTTCAGAATACAATGAGCAGTTCTTC.

The chain recombines TRBV28 with TRBJ2-1; D call uncertain. Germline loops: CDR1 MDHEN, CDR2 SYDVKM. V was pared by 4 bases and J by 2 bases, with 9 bases between. The CDR3 contains 14 residues. CDR3 sequence: CASSSPTPYNEQFF. The CDR3 DNA sequence: TGTGCCAGCAGTTCCCCCACCCCCTACAATGAGCAGTTCTTC.

The chain combines TRBV6-5 with TRBJ2-3, with TRBD2 matching 13 bases. CDR3 size: 15 residues. The germline CDR1 and CDR2 sequences are MNHEY and SVGAGI. J was trimmed by 6 bases and V by 6 bases; bases with no gene match: 6. The DNA for the CDR3 is TGTGCCAGCAGACTCACTAGCGGGAGGGGTGATACGCAGTATTTT. It codes for CASRLTSGRGDTQYF.

The V call is TRBV9, the J call TRBJ2-7, with 15 bases aligning to TRBD2. Germline CDR1 and CDR2: SGDLS and YYNGEE. This CDR3 has 16 residues. Germline trimming cut 4 bases from V and 7 bases from J; bases unmatched to any gene: 9. The chain's CDR3 is CASSPQGLAGGLEQYF. The CDR3 bases are TGTGCCAGCAGCCCCCAGGGACTAGCGGGAGGCCTAGAGCAGTACTTC. Full variable domain (outside the CDR3, taken from reference TRBV9 and TRBJ2-7): DSGVTQTPKHLITATGQRVTLRCSPRSGDLSVYWYQQSLDQGLQFLIQYYNGEERAKGNILERFSAQQFPDLHSELNLSSLELGDSALYFCASSPQGLAGGLEQYFGPGTRLTVT.

The chain is built from TRBV6-1 and TRBJ1-1; D not resolved. The germline V gene has CDR1 MNHNS and CDR2 SASEGT. Between the trimmed V and J ends, which lost 4 bases and 4 bases, there was a span of 13 bases. The CDR3 is 14 amino acids. CDR3 amino acids: CASSGRIDSTEAFF. CDR3 DNA: TGTGCCAGCAGTGGAAGGATCGATAGCACTGAAGCTTTCTTT.

V and J are TRBV28 and TRBJ1-3; D is undetermined. Germline values: CDR1 MDHEN, CDR2 SYDVKM. The CDR3 totals 14 residues. With 6 bases removed from V and 0 bases from J, the gap between germline ends came to 9 bases. The CDR3 sequence: CASSRWVSGNTIYF. The CDR3 region has the DNA TGTGCCAGCAGCCGCTGGGTCTCTGGAAACACCATATATTTT.

The gene calls are TRBV28 and TRBJ1-5; D unclear. This CDR3 has 13 residues. CDR1 MDHEN and CDR2 SYDVKM come from the germline V gene. V was shortened by 8 bases and J by 3 bases, with 11 bases between the two germline ends. The CDR3 sequence: CASVTLDNQPQHF. DNA for the CDR3: TGTGCCAGCGTCACATTGGACAATCAGCCCCAGCATTTT.

The chain employs TRBV25-1 and TRBJ1-2, with D possibly matching TRBD1 (5 bases). In germline, CDR1 is MGHDK, CDR2 SYGVNS. V lost 1 base to trimming and J lost 4 bases, with 10 bases between them. There are 14 residues in the CDR3. The CDR3 reads CASSEFGQIYGYTF. As DNA, the CDR3 is TGTGCCAGCAGTGAATTCGGACAAATCTATGGCTACACCTTC.

The V and J genes are TRBV4-1 and TRBJ2-6, with 10 bases that match TRBD1. V lost 5 bases, J lost 2 bases, and 6 bases stayed unmatched. The CDR3 covers 17 residues. CDR1 MGHRA and CDR2 YSYEKL come from the germline V gene. CDR3 residues: CASSASGTGAGANVLTF. CDR3 DNA: TGCGCCAGCAGCGCCTCCGGGACAGGGGCTGGGGCCAACGTCCTGACTTTC.

The chain joins TRBV29-1 to TRBJ2-7; perhaps TRBD2 as D (6 bases). The CDR3 contains 14 residues. V was trimmed by 4 bases and J by 0 bases, leaving 13 bases between them. Germline V gene lookup returns CDR1 SQVTM and CDR2 ANQGSEA. CDR3 DNA: TGCAGCGTTGGTACTCTGCGGGGCTCCTACGAGCAGTACTTC. It translates to CSVGTLRGSYEQYF.